The 18 T cell receptor beta chains given below trace back to one sample, sequenced in a study of shared clonotypes between healthy human individuals. Assay used: immunoSEQ multiplex PCR; TCRdb lists only in-frame clones, some missing. In the table there are 2 million to 2.5 million clones, more than 85% of which are singletons. The sequenced material came from naive CD4+ T cells from PBMCs. The subset here: CD45RA+ positively selected. The receptors stem from a man younger than 30 in good health. Some clones in this sample may be carry-over from other donors' samples.

The rearrangement links TRBV14 to TRBJ1-2; possibly TRBD1 for D (6 bases). This CDR3 comprises 15 residues. The V gene lost 3 bases and the J gene lost 3 bases, with 14 bases spanning the gap. CDR1 and CDR2 from the germline V gene are SGHDN and FVKESK. The CDR3 is CASSHSRGGDYGYTF. The DNA for the CDR3 is TGTGCCAGCAGCCACTCAAGGGGGGGCGACTATGGCTACACCTTC.

The chain links TRBV5-6 to TRBJ2-5; 7 positions agree with TRBD1. The length of the CDR3 is 14 residues. Germline CDR1 SGHDT, CDR2 YYEEEE. V shed 6 bases and J 2 bases; nucleotides not matched to a gene: 7. The CDR3 reads CASNAGTVQETQYF. In nucleotides, the CDR3 is TGTGCCAGCAACGCCGGGACAGTACAAGAGACCCAGTACTTC.

The chain is built from TRBV30 and TRBJ1-3; the D is unclear. The CDR3 is made up of 11 amino acids. Germline V gives CDR1 GTSNPN, CDR2 SVGIG (reference sequence). The CDR3, as DNA: TGTGCTACCCCCAGGGGAAACACCATATATTTT. It is translated as CATPRGNTIYF.

A word on this clone: Other DNA sequences in this specimen translate into the identical CDR3. The CDR3 bases are TGTGCCAGCAGCTTGGAGCCCACTTCTGGAAACACCATATATTTT. This codes for CASSLEPTSGNTIYF. The V gene is TRBV5-4, the J gene TRBJ1-3; D gene unclear. Germline V gives CDR1 SGHNT, CDR2 YYREEE (reference sequence). Between the trimmed V and J ends, which lost 0 bases and 1 base, there was a span of 8 bases. There are 15 residues in the CDR3. Full variable domain (rest looked up from reference TRBV5-4 and TRBJ1-3): ETGVTQSPTHLIKTRGQQVTLRCSSQSGHNTVSWYQQALGQGPQFIFQYYREEENGRGNFPPRFSGLQFPNYSSELNVNALELDDSALYLCASSLEPTSGNTIYFGEGSWLTVV.

This rearrangement joins TRBV6-1 to TRBJ1-2, with D tentatively TRBD1 (5 bases). The CDR3 is 15 amino acids. Between the trimmed V and J ends, which lost 5 bases and 0 bases, there was a span of 13 bases. CDR1 MNHNS and CDR2 SASEGT come from the germline V gene. The CDR3 loop is CASSPRDGPNYGYTF. CDR3 DNA: TGTGCCAGCAGTCCACGGGACGGACCTAACTATGGCTACACCTTC.

The chain recombines TRBV19 with TRBJ1-3, with D possibly matching TRBD1 (5 bases). CDR1 and CDR2 (germline): LNHDA, SQIVND (reference sequence). V was cut by 7 bases and J by 5 bases, with 15 bases left in between. This CDR3 spans 14 amino acids. The CDR3 DNA follows: TGTGCCAGTACCCCTCAGGGTGGAAGAAACACCATATATTTT. It specifies CASTPQGGRNTIYF.

The chain couples TRBV11-1 to TRBJ1-2; 8 nucleotides align to TRBD1. The CDR3 covers 13 residues. Trimming removed 5 bases from V and 4 bases from J; junction bases left unmatched: 3. Looked up from germline, CDR1 is SGHAT and CDR2 is FQDESV (reference sequence). This CDR3 is CASSPGTGYGYTF. DNA for the CDR3: TGTGCCAGCAGCCCTGGGACAGGCTATGGCTACACCTTC.

The chain has TRBV6-1 and TRBJ1-5; weak D call: TRBD1 (6 bases). With 2 bases removed from V and 3 bases from J, the gap between germline ends came to 14 bases. The CDR3 consists of 16 residues. Germline V gene data show CDR1 as MNHNS and CDR2 as SASEGT. This CDR3 is CASSEWTDNFNQPQHF. DNA of the CDR3: TGTGCCAGCAGTGAATGGACAGACAACTTCAATCAGCCCCAGCATTTT.

This clone was observed a single time. This rearrangement joins TRBV5-1 to TRBJ2-5; D uncertain. The V and J ends lost 0 bases and 5 bases respectively, with 14 bases between them. Germline V gene data show CDR1 as SGHRS and CDR2 as YFSETQ. This CDR3 is built from 15 residues. The chain's CDR3 is CASSLGLTRRETQYF. CDR3 bases: TGCGCCAGCAGCTTGGGGTTAACGCGGCGCGAGACCCAGTACTTC.

The chain couples TRBV4-1 to TRBJ1-2, with D possibly matching TRBD1 (5 bases). The CDR3 is 17 residues long. Per the germline V gene, CDR1 is MGHRA and CDR2 is YSYEKL. The V end lost 0 bases, the J end lost 6 bases, and 20 bases lay between the germline ends. The CDR3 loop is CASSQDLGRVRLHGYTF. The CDR3, as DNA: TGCGCCAGCAGCCAAGATTTGGGCAGGGTCAGGCTCCATGGCTACACCTTC.

The chain recombines TRBV9 with TRBJ2-3, with D tentatively TRBD1 (6 bases). This CDR3 has 16 amino acids. Germline CDR1 is SGDLS and CDR2 is YYNGEE. V lost 0 bases and J 3 bases, leaving 14 bases between the germline ends. The DNA of the CDR3 is TGTGCCAGCAGCGTAGAGTGGGGCAGGGGAACAGATACGCAGTATTTT. Residues: CASSVEWGRGTDTQYF.

The gene calls are TRBV6-1 and TRBJ2-4; D is possibly TRBD2 (6 bases). The germline gives CDR1 MNHNS, CDR2 SASEGT. The CDR3 totals 16 residues. The V end was cut by 0 bases, the J end by 6 bases, with 15 bases between. Here the CDR3 reads CASSEASPGGINIQYF. Here the CDR3 DNA reads TGTGCCAGCAGTGAAGCGAGCCCTGGGGGGATAAACATTCAGTACTTC.

On this clone: Other DNA sequences from this sample encode an identical CDR3 as well. The V and J genes are TRBV6-6 and TRBJ1-5; D is uncertain. Germline CDR1 and CDR2: MNHNY and SVGAGI (reference sequence). This CDR3 region has 12 residues. Trimming pared 0 bases from V and 6 bases from J, leaving 3 bases between. CDR3 in DNA: TGTGCCAGCAGTTACTCAGGTCAGCCCCAGCATTTT. Translating gives CASSYSGQPQHF.

The chain uses TRBV7-9 and TRBJ1-4; D is perhaps TRBD1 (6 bases). Germline V CDR1 and CDR2: SEHNR, FQNEAQ (reference sequence). Trimming shortened V by 1 base and J by 7 bases, and 10 bases separated the two germline ends. There are 14 residues in the CDR3. The CDR3 sequence is CASSLGQEGEKLFF. The CDR3 coding sequence is TGTGCCAGCAGCTTAGGACAGGAAGGTGAAAAACTGTTTTTT.

This clone turned up a few times. This chain connects TRBV21-1 to TRBJ1-1. TRBV21-1 represents a pseudogene. The CDR3 covers 14 residues. CDR3 sequence reads: CASSKGGRTEEAFF. In DNA form, the CDR3 reads TGTGCCAGCAGCAAAGGAGGTCGGACGGAGGAAGCTTTCTTT.

Comment on this clone: The same CDR3 arises from other DNA sequences in this sample as well. The chain carries TRBV7-3 and TRBJ2-7; D possibly corresponds to TRBD1 (6 bases). In germline, CDR1 is SGHTA, CDR2 FQGTGA. This CDR3 is 13 amino acids long. V lost 4 bases to trimming and J lost 7 bases, with 14 bases between them. The CDR3 DNA is TGTGCCAGCAGCTCCGGGCAGGGGCTAGAGCAGTACTTC. Amino acid sequence: CASSSGQGLEQYF.

The chain joins TRBV27 to TRBJ1-4, with unresolved D. The germline V gene has CDR1 MNHEY and CDR2 SMNVEV (reference sequence). The ends were cut back, 4 bases at V and 3 bases at J, with 15 bases in the middle. This CDR3 has 16 residues. The CDR3 reads CASSYTTITANEKLFF. The CDR3 bases are TGTGCCAGCAGTTATACTACAATAACGGCTAATGAAAAACTGTTTTTT.

J is TRBJ2-1 and V is TRBV9; TRBD2 matches at 7 bases. Germline V CDR1 and CDR2: SGDLS, YYNGEE. This CDR3 region has 14 residues. The J segment lost 7 bases and the V segment lost 4 bases, leaving 8 bases of the junction unmatched. The CDR3 here is CASSPTGTNNEQFF. The CDR3 coding sequence is TGTGCCAGCAGCCCCACCGGGACTAATAATGAGCAGTTCTTC.